This TCR beta chain was sequenced for a study of OX40 agonist ivuxolimab in advanced cancers. The study in broad terms: Ivuxolimab, which targeted the costimulatory receptor OX40 (CD134), was an agonistic, fully human IgG2 monoclonal antibody. Partial responses occurred in three dose-escalation patients: two with cutaneous melanoma and one with hepatocellular carcinoma. A male proportion of 82.7% and a mean age of around 60 years, ranging from 23 to 79, were recorded for the dose-escalation cohort. Intravenous ivuxolimab was administered to patients every 2 weeks at six dose levels: 0.01, 0.1, 0.3, 1.5, 3 and 10 mg/kg. The point of sequencing TCRbeta in the periphery was to test whether ivuxolimab changed TCR sequence diversity and drove clonal T-cell expansion. Of the roughly 52 dose-escalation patients, hepatocellular carcinoma was present in around 19, melanoma in roughly 15, renal cell carcinoma in 9 and head and neck cancer in 9. The paper reports the monotherapy dose-escalation portion (N of about 50 patients) of the phase I ivuxolimab trial. Prior anti-PD-1, anti-PD-L1 or anti-CTLA-4 therapy was permitted, and approximately 41% of dose-escalation patients had received checkpoint inhibitors.

Patients with a history of autoimmune disease or receiving systemic immunosuppression were excluded from the trial. In every dose cohort, peripheral blood was drawn for TCR sequencing at baseline, cycle 4 day 1, and cycle 7 day 1. Samples came from an open-label, multicenter, first-in-human phase I dose-escalation trial of ivuxolimab. The trial enrolled adults with locally advanced or metastatic head and neck squamous cell, hepatocellular, melanoma or renal cell carcinoma. CD4+ and CD8+ T cells were sorted separately from peripheral blood before TCR sequencing. There are 16 amino acids in the CDR3, from cysteine to phenylalanine inclusive. Only the CDR3 portion is preserved as DNA: 48 bases, with reading frame beginning at the first base. Clipping removes 4 bases from V and 1 base from J, with 8 as the unmatched junction base count. CDR1 and CDR2 (MNHEY, SVGAGI) derive from the germline V gene. Genomic DNA was isolated from the sorted cells so that the TCRbeta CDR3 region could be sequenced. TCRbeta CDR3 regions were sequenced using the immunoSEQ Assay. TCRdb took over this immuneACCESS table, retaining in-frame rearrangements with V and J assigned. Such tables are incomplete; in checked studies, under half of the missing clones stem from an unresolved V gene, and the remainder is unexplained. Within this sample are about 16,000 clones, with more than 70% of them counted one time only. The ten top clones hold around 0.7% of the sample.

This clone has a single count. Its cognate antigen has yet to be identified. No much larger clonotype is one base removed from it; base qualities were not supplied. Results and caveats for the whole study, not just this receptor: Low levels of normalized T-cell clonal expansion were also seen in some nonresponding patients. After ivuxolimab, expanded clones were on average more numerous among CD8+ T cells than among CD4+ T cells. In partial responders in the 0.1-3.0 mg/kg groups, normalized peripheral clonal expansion was found to be among the lowest, especially among CD8+ T cells. At doses of 0.1 to 3.0 mg/kg, clonal expansion of both CD4+ and CD8+ T cells in blood was seen between baseline and week 6. The antigen specificity of the peripheral T cells that underwent clonal expansion was not determined.

Source: CD4+ or CD8+ T cells sorted from blood, taken in a trial of the OX40 agonist ivuxolimab. The sequence is built from TRBV6-5 and TRBJ1-1, with 8 middle bases fitting TRBD1. The TCR originated in an adult with an advanced solid tumor such as melanoma, head and neck, liver or kidney cancer. For the CDR3, the sequence is CASSSPRGRWNTEAFF. The nucleotide sequence reads as follows: TGTGCCAGCAGTTCCCCCAGGGGGCGATGGAACACTGAAGCTTTCTTT.